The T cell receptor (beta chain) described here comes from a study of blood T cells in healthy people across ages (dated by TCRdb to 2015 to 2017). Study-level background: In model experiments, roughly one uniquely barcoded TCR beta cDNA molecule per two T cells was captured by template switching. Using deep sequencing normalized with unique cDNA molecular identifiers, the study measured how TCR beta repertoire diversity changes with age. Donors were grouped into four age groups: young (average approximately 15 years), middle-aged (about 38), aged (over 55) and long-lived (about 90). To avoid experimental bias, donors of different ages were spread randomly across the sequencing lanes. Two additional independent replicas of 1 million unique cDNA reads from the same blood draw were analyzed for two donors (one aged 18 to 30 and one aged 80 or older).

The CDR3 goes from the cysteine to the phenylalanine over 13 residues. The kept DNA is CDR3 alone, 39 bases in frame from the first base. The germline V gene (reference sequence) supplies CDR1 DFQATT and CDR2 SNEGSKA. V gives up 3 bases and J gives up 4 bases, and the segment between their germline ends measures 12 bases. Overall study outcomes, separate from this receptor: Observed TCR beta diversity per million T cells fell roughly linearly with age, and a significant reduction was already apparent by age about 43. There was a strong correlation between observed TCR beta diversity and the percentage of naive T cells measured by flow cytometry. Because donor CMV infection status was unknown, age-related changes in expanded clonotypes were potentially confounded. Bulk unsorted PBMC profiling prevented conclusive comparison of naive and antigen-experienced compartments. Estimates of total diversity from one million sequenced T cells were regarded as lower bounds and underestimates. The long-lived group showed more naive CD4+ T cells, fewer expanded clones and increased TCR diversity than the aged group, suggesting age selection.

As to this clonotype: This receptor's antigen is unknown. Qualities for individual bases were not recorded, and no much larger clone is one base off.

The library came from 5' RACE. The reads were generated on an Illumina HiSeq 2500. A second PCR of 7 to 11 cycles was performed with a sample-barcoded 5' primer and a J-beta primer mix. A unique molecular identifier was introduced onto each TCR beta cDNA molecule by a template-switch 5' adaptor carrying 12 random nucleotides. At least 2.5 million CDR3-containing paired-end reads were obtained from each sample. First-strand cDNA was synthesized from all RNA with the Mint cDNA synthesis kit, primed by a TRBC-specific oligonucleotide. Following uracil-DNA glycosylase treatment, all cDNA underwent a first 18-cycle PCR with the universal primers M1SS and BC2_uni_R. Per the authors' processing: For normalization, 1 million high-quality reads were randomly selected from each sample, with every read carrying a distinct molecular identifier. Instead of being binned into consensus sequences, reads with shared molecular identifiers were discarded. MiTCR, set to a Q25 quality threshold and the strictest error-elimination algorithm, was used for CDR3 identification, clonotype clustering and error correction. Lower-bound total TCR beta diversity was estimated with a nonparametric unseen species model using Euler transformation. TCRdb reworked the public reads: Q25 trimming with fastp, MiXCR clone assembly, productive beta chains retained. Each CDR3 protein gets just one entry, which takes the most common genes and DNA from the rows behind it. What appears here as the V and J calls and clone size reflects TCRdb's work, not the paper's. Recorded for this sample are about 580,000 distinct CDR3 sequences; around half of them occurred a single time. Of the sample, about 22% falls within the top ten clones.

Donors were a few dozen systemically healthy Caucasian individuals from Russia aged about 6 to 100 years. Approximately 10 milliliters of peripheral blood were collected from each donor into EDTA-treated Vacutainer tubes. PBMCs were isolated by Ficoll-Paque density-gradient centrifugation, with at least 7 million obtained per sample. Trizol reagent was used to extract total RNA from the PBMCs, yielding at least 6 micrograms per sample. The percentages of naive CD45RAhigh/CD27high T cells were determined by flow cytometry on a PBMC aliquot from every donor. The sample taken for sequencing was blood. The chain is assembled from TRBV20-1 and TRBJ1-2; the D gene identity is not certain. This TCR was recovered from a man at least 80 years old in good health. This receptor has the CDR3 CSARGFSGYGYTF. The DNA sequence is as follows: TGCAGTGCTAGGGGGTTTAGCGGCTATGGCTACACCTTC.